This TCR beta chain was recorded in a study of spatial heterogeneity in lung cancer. About the research overall: A T cell module score from matched bulk RNA-seq correlated strongly with TCR transcript counts in tumor regions. Mean representation of each unique TCR and UMI combination in the raw reads exceeded eight occurrences.

Time point of the sample: sample taken at primary tumor resection. Untreated early-stage non-small cell lung cancer patients, 72 in total, were the donors. TCRdb recomputed calls from the 5' RACE reads with MiXCR, one row per CDR3 protein. The top ten clones hold 20% to 25% of a sample with some 96,000 distinct CDR3 sequences, approximately 4.4% of them seen once. This CDR3 is 13 amino acids long. Germline assignment: CDR1 MDHEN and CDR2 SYDVKM. The V end was cut by 3 bases, the J end by 1 base, with 7 bases between. Study-level findings and limits: Tumors with more nonsynonymous mutations had more expanded intratumoral alpha and beta TCRs.

Remarks on this clonotype: Its antigen is not known.

The chain uses TRBV28 and TRBJ2-7; D may be TRBD1 (5 bases). Here the sequenced sample was lung tumor tissue, taken at surgery. The TCR originated in a male donor with early-stage non-small cell lung cancer. In DNA form, the CDR3 reads TGTGCCAGCAGTTTTTCAGGGTCCTACGAGCAGTACTTC. Encoded protein: CASSFSGSYEQYF.